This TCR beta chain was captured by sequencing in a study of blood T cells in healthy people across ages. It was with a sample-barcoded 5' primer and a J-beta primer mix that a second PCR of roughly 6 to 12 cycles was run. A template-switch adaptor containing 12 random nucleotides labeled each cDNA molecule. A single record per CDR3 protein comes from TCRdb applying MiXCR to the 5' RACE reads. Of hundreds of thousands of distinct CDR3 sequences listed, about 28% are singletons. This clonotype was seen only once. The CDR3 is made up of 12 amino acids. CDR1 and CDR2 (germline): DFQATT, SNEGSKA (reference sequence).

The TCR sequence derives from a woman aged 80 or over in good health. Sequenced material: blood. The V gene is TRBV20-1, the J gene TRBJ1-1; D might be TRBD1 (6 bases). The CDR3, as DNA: TGCAGGGCGTTACAGGGGAACACTGAAGCTTTCTTT. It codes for CRALQGNTEAFF.